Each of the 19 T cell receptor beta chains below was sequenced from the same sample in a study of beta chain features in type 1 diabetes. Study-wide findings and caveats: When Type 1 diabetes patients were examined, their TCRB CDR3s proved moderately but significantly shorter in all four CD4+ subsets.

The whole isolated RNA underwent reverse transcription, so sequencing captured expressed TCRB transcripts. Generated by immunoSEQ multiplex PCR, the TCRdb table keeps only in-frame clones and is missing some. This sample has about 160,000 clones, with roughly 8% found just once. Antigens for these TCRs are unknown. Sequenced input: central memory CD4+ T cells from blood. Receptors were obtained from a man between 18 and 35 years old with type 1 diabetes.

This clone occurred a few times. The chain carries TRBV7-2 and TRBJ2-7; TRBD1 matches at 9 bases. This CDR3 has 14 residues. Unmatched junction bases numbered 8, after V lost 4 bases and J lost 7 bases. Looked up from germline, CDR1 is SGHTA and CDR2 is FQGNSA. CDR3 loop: CASSWGQGVEEQYF. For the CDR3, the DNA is TGTGCCAGCAGCTGGGGACAGGGAGTTGAAGAGCAGTACTTC.

The CDR3 region has the DNA TGTGCCAGCAGCATGGACAGGGTAAATTCACCCCTCCACTTT. This translates into CASSMDRVNSPLHF. The chain has TRBV5-4 and TRBJ1-6; TRBD1 aligns across 8 bases. CDR1 and CDR2 (germline): SGHNT, YYREEE (reference sequence). After removal of 4 bases from V and 7 bases from J, the junction contained 4 bases not matched to a gene. This CDR3 spans 14 amino acids.

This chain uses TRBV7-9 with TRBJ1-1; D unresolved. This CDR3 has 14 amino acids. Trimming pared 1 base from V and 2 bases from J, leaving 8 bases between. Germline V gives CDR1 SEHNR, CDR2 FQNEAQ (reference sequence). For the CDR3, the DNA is TGTGCCAGCAGCTTAGTTCCCCTAAACACTGAAGCTTTCTTT. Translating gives CASSLVPLNTEAFF. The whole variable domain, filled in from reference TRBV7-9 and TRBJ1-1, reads DTGVSQNPRHKITKRGQNVTFRCDPISEHNRLYWYRQTLGQGPEFLTYFQNEAQLEKSRLLSDRFSAERPKGSFSTLEIQRTEQGDSAMYLCASSLVPLNTEAFFGQGTRLTVV.

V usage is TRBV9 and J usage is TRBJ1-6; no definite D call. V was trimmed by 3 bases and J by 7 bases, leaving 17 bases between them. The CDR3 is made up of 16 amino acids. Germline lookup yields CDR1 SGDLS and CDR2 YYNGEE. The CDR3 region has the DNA TGTGCCAGCAGCGCCGGGAGTGGTTCTGAAAATTCACCCCTCCACTTT. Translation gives CASSAGSGSENSPLHF.

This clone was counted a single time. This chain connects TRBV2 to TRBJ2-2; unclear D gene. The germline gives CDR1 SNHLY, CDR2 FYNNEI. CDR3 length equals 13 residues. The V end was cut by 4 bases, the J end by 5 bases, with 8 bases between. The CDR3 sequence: CASSAQRTGELFF. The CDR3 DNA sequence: TGTGCCAGCAGTGCTCAGAGGACCGGGGAGCTGTTTTTT.

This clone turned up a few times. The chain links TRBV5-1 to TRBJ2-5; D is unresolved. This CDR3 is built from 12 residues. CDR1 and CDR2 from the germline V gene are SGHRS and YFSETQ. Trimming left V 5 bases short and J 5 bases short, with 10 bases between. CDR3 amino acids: CASSRTGETQYF. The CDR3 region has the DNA TGCGCCAGCAGTAGAACCGGGGAGACCCAGTACTTC.

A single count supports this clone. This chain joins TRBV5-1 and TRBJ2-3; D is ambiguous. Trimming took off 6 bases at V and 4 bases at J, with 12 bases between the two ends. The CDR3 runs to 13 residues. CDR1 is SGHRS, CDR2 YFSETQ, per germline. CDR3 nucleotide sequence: TGCGCCAGCACCGAAAACTTAGCAGATACGCAGTATTTT. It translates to CASTENLADTQYF.

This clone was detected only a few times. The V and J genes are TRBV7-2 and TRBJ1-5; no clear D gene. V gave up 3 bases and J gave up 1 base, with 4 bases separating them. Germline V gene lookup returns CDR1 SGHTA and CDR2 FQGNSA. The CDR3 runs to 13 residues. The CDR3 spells CASSFYSNQPQHF. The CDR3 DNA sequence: TGTGCCAGCAGCTTCTACAGCAATCAGCCCCAGCATTTT.

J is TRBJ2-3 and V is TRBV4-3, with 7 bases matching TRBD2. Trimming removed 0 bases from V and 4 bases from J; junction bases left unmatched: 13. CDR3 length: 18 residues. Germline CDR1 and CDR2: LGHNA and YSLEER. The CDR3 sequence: CASSQDLGRGPVADTQYF. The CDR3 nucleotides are TGCGCCAGCAGCCAAGATTTGGGGAGGGGCCCGGTCGCAGATACGCAGTATTTT.

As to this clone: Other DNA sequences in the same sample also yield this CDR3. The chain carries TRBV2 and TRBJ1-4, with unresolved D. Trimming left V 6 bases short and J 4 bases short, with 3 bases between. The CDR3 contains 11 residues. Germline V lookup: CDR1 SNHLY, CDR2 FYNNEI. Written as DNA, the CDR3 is TGTGCCAGCAGATATAATGAAAAACTGTTTTTT. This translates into CASRYNEKLFF.

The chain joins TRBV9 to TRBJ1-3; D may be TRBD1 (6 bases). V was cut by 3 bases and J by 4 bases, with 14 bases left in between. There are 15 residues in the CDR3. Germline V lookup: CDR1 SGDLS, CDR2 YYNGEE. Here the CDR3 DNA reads TGTGCCAGCAGCGCTACAGGGAAATCAGGAAACACCATATATTTT. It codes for CASSATGKSGNTIYF.

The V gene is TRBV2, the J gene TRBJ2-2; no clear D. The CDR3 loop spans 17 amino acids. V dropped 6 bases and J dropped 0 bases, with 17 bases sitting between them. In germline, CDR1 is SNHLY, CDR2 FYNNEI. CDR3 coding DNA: TGTGCCAGCAGAGCGTTACCGACCAATACGAACACCGGGGAGCTGTTTTTT. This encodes CASRALPTNTNTGELFF.

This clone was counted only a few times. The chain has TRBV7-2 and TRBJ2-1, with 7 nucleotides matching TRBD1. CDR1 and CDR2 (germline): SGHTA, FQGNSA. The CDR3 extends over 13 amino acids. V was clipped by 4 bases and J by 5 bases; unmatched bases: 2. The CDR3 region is CASSSGQNNEQFF. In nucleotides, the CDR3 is TGTGCCAGCAGCTCGGGACAGAACAATGAGCAGTTCTTC.

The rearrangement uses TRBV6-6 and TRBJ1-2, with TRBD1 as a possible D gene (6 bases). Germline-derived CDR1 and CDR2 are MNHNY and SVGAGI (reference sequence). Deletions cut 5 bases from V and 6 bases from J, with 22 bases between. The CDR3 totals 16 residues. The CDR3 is CASSDYTGKGWDGYTF. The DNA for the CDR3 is TGTGCCAGCAGTGACTATACAGGGAAGGGTTGGGATGGCTACACCTTC.

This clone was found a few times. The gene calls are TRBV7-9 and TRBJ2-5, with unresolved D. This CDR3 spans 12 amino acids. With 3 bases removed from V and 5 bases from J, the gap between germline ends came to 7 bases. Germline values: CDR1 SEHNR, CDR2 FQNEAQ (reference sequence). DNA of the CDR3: TGTGCCAGCAGCTTTAGCTTGGAGACCCAGTACTTC. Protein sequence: CASSFSLETQYF. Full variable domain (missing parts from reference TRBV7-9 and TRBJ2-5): DTGVSQNPRHKITKRGQNVTFRCDPISEHNRLYWYRQTLGQGPEFLTYFQNEAQLEKSRLLSDRFSAERPKGSFSTLEIQRTEQGDSAMYLCASSFSLETQYFGPGTRLLVL.

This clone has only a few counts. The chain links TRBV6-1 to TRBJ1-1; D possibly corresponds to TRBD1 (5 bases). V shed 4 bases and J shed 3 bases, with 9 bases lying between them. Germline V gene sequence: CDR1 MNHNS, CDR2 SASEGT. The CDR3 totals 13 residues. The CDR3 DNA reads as TGTGCCAGCAGTGGGGGCCGGTACACTGAAGCTTTCTTT. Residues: CASSGGRYTEAFF.

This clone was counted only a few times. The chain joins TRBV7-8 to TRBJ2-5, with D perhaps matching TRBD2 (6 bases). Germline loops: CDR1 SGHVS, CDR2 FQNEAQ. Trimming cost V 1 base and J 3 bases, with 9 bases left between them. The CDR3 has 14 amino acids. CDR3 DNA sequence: TGTGCCAGCAGCTTAGGGACGGGAGAAGAGACCCAGTACTTC. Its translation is CASSLGTGEETQYF.

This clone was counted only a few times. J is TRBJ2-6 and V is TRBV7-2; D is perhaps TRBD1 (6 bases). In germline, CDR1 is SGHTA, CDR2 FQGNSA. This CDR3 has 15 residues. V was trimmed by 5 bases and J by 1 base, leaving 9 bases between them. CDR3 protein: CASSVQGSGANVLTF. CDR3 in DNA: TGTGCCAGCAGCGTACAGGGTTCTGGGGCCAACGTCCTGACTTTC.

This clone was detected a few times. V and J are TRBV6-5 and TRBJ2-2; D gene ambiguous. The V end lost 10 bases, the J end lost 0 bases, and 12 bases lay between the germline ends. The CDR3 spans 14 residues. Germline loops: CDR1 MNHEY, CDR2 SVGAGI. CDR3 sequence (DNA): TGTGCCATCCAACAGACGCCGAACACCGGGGAGCTGTTTTTT. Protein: CAIQQTPNTGELFF.